This T cell receptor (beta chain) was recovered during a study of T cell clones after liver transplantation. Clones were sequenced by immunoSEQ multiplex PCR, and TCRdb holds only the in-frame ones, with some missing. This sample has 50,000 to 60,000 clones; roughly three quarters occur once, and the top ten carry around 9.1%. The CDR3 has 13 amino acids. V shed 3 bases and J shed 7 bases, with 7 bases lying between them. From germline, CDR1 is SGHVS and CDR2 FNYEAQ. This TCR derives from a human patient who received a liver transplant. Some T cells may possibly be graft donor cells. Source: CD4+ T cells from blood, taken at the 22-month timepoint. The chain recombines TRBV7-6 with TRBJ1-6; D might be TRBD1 (5 bases). DNA of the CDR3: TGTGCCAGCAGCTTTCAGGGAAATTCACCCCTCCACTTT. Its translation is CASSFQGNSPLHF.